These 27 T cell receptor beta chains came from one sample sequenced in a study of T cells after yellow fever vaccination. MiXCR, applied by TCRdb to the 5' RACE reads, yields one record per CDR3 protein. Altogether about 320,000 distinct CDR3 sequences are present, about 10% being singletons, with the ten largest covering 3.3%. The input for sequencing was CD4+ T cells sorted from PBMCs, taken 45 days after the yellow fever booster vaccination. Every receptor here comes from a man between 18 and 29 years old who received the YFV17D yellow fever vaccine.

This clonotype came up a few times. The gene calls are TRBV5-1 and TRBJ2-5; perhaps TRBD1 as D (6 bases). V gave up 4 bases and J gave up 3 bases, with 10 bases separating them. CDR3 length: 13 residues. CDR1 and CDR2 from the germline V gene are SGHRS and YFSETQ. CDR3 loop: CASSGDNEETQYF. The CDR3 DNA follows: TGCGCCAGCAGCGGGGACAACGAAGAGACCCAGTACTTC.

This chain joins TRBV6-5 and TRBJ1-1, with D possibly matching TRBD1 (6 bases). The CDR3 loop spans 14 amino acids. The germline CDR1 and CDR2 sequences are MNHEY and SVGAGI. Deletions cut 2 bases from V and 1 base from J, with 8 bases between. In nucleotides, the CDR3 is TGTGCCAGCAGTTACGGGACACCGAACACTGAAGCTTTCTTT. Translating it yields CASSYGTPNTEAFF.

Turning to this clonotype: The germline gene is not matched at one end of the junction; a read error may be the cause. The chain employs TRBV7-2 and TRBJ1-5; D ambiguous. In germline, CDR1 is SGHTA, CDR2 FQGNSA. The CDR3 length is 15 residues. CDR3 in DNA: TGTGCCAGCAGCTTAAACGGCCATGGCAATCGGCCCCAGCATTTT. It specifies CASSLNGHGNRPQHF. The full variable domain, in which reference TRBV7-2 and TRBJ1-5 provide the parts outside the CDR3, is GAGVSQSPSNKVTEKGKDVELRCDPISGHTALYWYRQSLGQGLEFLIYFQGNSAPDKSGLPSDRFSAERTGGSVSTLTIQRTQQEDSAVYLCASSLNGHGNRPQHFGDGTRLSIL.

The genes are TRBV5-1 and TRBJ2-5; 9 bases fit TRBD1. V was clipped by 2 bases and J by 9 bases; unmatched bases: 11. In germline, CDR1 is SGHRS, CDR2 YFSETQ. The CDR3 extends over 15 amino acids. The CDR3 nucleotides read TGCGCCAGCAGCTTAGGGACAGGGCCCATTGGGGCCCAGTACTTC. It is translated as CASSLGTGPIGAQYF.

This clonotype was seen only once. Here the CDR3 reads CASSLRMTKGEAFF. CDR3 coding DNA: TGCGCCAGCAGCTTGAGGATGACCAAGGGAGAAGCTTTCTTT. The chain joins TRBV5-1 to TRBJ1-1, with unresolved D. V was trimmed by 1 base and J by 8 bases, leaving 15 bases between them. This CDR3 is built from 14 residues. Germline CDR1 reads SGHRS; CDR2 reads YFSETQ.

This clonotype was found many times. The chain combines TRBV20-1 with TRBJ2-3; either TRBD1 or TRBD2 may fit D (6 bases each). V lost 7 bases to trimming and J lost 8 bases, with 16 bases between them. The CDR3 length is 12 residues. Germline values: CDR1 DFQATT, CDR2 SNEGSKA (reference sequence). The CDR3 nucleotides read TGCAGTGTCGTCTCCAGGGGACTTACGCAGTATTTT. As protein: CSVVSRGLTQYF.

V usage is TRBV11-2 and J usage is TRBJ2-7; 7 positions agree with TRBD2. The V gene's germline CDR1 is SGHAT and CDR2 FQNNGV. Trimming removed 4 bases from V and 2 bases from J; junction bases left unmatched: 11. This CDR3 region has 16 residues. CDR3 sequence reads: CASSYRGDSGTYEQYF. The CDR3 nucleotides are TGTGCCAGCAGCTACCGAGGCGACAGCGGGACCTACGAGCAGTACTTC. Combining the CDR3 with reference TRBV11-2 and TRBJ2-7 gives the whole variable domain EAGVAQSPRYKIIEKRQSVAFWCNPISGHATLYWYQQILGQGPKLLIQFQNNGVVDDSQLPKDRFSAERLKGVDSTLKIQPAKLEDSAVYLCASSYRGDSGTYEQYFGPGTRLTVT.

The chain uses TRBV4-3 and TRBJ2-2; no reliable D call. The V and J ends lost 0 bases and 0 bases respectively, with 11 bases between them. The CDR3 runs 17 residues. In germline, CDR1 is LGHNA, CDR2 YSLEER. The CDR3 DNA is TGCGCCAGCAGCCAAGAAGCCCTGGCCGCGAACACCGGGGAGCTGTTTTTT. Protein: CASSQEALAANTGELFF.

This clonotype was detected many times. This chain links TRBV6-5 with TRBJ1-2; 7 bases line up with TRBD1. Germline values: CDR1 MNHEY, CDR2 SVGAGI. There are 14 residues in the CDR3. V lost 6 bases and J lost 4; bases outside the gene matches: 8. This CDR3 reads CASSYRGSGYGYTF. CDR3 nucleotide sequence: TGTGCCAGCAGCTACAGGGGTAGCGGCTATGGCTACACCTTC.

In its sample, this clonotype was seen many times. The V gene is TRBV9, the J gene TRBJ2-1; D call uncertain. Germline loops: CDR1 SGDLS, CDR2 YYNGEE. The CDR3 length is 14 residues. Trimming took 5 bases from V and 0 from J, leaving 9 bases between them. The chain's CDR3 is CASRPLSSYNEQFF. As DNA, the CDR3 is TGTGCCAGCAGACCCCTGAGCTCCTACAATGAGCAGTTCTTC.

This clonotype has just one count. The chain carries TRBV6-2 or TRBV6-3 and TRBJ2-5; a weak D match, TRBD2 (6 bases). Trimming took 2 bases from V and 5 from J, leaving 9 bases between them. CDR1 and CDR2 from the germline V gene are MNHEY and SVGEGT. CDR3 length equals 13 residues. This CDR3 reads CASSYGGTETQYF. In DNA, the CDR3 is TGTGCCAGCAGTTACGGGGGGACCGAGACCCAGTACTTC.

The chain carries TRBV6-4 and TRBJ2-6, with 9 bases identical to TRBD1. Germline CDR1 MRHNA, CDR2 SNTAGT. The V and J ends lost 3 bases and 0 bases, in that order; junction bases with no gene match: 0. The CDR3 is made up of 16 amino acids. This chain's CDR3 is CASSEQGASGANVLTF. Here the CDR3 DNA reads TGTGCCAGCAGTGAACAGGGGGCCTCTGGGGCCAACGTCCTGACTTTC.

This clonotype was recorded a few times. Written as DNA, the CDR3 is TGTGCCACCACCGGGGGGACAAATCCCGACTTTAACTATGGCTACACCTTC. This translates into CATTGGTNPDFNYGYTF. The rearrangement uses TRBV24-1 and TRBJ1-2, with D perhaps TRBD1 (6 bases). This CDR3 has 17 amino acids. The V gene's germline CDR1 is KGHDR and CDR2 SFDVKD. Trimming took off 8 bases at V and 1 base at J, with 22 bases between the two ends.

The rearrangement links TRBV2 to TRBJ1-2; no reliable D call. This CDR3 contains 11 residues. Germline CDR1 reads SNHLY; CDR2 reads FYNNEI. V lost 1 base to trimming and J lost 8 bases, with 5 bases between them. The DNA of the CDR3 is TGTGCCAGCAGTGAAGGGGCCGGCTACACCTTC. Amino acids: CASSEGAGYTF.

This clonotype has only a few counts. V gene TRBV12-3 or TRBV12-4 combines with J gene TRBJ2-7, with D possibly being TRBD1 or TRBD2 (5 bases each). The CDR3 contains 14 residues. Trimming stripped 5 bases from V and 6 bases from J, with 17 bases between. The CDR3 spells CASSLLDSGLEQYF. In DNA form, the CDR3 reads TGTGCCAGCAGTCTCTTAGATTCGGGGCTCGAGCAGTACTTC.

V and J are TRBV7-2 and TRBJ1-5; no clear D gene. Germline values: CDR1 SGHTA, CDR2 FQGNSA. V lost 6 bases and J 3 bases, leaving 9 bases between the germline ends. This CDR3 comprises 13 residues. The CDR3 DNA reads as TGTGCCAGCAGGCAGACGATCAATCAGCCCCAGCATTTT. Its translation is CASRQTINQPQHF.

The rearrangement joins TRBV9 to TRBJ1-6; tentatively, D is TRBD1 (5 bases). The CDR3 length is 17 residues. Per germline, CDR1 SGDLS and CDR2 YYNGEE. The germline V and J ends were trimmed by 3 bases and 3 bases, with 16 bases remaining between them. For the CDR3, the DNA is TGTGCCAGCAGCGCCTCAGGGAGTAGGGACTATAATTCACCCCTCCACTTT. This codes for CASSASGSRDYNSPLHF.

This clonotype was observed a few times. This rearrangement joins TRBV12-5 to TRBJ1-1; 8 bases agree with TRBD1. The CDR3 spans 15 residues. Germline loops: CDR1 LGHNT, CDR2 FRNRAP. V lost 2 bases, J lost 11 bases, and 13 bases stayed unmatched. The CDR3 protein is CASGLSGQGEGLAFF. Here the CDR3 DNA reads TGTGCTAGTGGTTTGTCCGGACAGGGAGAAGGTTTGGCTTTCTTT.

The CDR3 region has the DNA TGTGCCAGCAGCCGACCAGGGGCCAATGAGCAGTTCTTC. It is translated as CASSRPGANEQFF. The chain couples TRBV7-2 to TRBJ2-1, with a weak D call TRBD1 (6 bases). CDR1 and CDR2 from the germline V gene are SGHTA and FQGNSA. The CDR3 spans 13 residues. The V end was cut by 5 bases, the J end by 6 bases, with 11 bases between. Filled out from reference TRBV7-2 and TRBJ2-1, the complete variable domain reads GAGVSQSPSNKVTEKGKDVELRCDPISGHTALYWYRQSLGQGLEFLIYFQGNSAPDKSGLPSDRFSAERTGGSVSTLTIQRTQQEDSAVYLCASSRPGANEQFFGPGTRLTVL.

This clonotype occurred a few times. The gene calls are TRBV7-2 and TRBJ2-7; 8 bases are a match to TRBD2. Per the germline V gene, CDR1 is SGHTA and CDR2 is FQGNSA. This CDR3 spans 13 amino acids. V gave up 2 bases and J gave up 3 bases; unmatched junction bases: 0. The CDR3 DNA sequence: TGTGCCAGCAGCTTAACTAGCGGCTACGAGCAGTACGTC. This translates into CASSLTSGYEQYV.

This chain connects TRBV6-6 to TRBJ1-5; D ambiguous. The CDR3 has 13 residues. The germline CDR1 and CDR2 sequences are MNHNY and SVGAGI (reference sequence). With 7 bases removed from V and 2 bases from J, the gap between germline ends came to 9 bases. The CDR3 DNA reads TGTGCCAGCATTCGGCAGGGCAATCAGCCCCAGCATTTT. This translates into CASIRQGNQPQHF.

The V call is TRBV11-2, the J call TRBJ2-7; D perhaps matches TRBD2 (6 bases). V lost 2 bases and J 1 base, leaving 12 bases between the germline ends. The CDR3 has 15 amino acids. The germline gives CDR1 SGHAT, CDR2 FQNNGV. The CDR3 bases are TGTGCCAGCAGCTTAAACCGGGACTGGTCCTACGAGCAGTACTTC. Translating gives CASSLNRDWSYEQYF. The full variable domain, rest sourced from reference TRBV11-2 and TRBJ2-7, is EAGVAQSPRYKIIEKRQSVAFWCNPISGHATLYWYQQILGQGPKLLIQFQNNGVVDDSQLPKDRFSAERLKGVDSTLKIQPAKLEDSAVYLCASSLNRDWSYEQYFGPGTRLTVT.

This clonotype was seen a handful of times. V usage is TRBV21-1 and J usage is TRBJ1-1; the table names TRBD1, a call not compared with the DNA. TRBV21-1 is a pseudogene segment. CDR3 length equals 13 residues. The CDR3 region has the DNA TGTGCCAGCAGCATACAGGGTAGCACTGAAGCTTTCTTT. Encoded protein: CASSIQGSTEAFF.

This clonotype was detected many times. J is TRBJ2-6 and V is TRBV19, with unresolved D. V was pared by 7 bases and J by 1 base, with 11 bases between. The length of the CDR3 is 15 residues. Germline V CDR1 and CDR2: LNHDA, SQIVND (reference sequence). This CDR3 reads CASNFDSSGANVLTF. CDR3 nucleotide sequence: TGTGCCAGTAACTTTGACTCGTCTGGGGCCAACGTCCTGACTTTC.

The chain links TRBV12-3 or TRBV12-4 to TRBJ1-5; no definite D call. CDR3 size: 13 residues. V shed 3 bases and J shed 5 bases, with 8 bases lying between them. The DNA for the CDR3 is TGTGCCAGCAGTTTCGGCCAGTATCAGCCCCAGCATTTT. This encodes CASSFGQYQPQHF.

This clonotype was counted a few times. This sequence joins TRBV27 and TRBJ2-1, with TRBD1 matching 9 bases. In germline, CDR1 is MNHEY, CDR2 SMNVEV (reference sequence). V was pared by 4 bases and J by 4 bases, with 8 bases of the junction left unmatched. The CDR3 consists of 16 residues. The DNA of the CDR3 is TGTGCCAGCAGTTCATCGGACAGGGGCTTATACAATGAGCAGTTCTTC. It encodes CASSSSDRGLYNEQFF.

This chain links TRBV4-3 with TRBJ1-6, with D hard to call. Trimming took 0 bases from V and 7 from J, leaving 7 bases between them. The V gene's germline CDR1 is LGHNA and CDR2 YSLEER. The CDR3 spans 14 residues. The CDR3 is CASSQDRRNSPLHF. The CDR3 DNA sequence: TGCGCCAGCAGCCAAGATCGACGGAATTCACCCCTCCACTTT.